This note documents a single T cell receptor (beta chain) sequence. What it binds is unknown. The data originate from a study of cytomegalovirus exposure and HLA in healthy donors. Broader study findings: TCR association rates varied by HLA locus in a later analysis, with DRB1 highest and HLA-C lowest. V- and J-gene trimming in TCR beta was tied to a missense DCLRE1C variant by an analysis performed later. Several of the most significant clusters were apparently associated with common viral pathogens in a later analysis. Reportedly, diagnosis of cytomegalovirus status by the classifier showed high specificity and sensitivity.

Germline lookup yields CDR1 MNHEY and CDR2 SVGAGI. This CDR3 contains 12 residues. The V gene lost 4 bases and the J gene lost 8 bases, with 11 bases spanning the gap. Amplification used 60 Vbeta primers and 13 Jbeta primers. Libraries were prepared by immunoSEQ multiplex PCR; TCRdb keeps only in-frame clonotypes and omits some of them. There are a few hundred thousand clones in the sample; about 81% occur only once, and around 8.6% lies in the top ten. The receptor was derived from a woman aged 55-69 years in good health and CMV-seropositive. The chain employs TRBV6-5 and TRBJ1-1, with no clear D. Sequencing was carried out using PBMCs. The CDR3, as DNA: TGTGCCAGCAGTTCCACACCCCTGGAAGCTTTCTTT. This codes for CASSSTPLEAFF.